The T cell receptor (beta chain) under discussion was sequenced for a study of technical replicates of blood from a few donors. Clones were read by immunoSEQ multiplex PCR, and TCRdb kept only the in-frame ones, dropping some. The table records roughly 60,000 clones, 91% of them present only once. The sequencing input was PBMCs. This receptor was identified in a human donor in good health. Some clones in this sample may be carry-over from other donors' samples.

This CDR3 reads CASRLAGTDTQYF. The CDR3 DNA is TGTGCCAGTCGACTAGCGGGCACAGATACGCAGTATTTT. V is TRBV6-5 and J is TRBJ2-3; the match to TRBD2 covers 9 bases. This CDR3 has 13 amino acids. The V gene end was trimmed by 9 bases and the J gene end by 1 base; junction bases not matched to a gene: 2. Germline V lookup: CDR1 MNHEY, CDR2 SVGAGI.